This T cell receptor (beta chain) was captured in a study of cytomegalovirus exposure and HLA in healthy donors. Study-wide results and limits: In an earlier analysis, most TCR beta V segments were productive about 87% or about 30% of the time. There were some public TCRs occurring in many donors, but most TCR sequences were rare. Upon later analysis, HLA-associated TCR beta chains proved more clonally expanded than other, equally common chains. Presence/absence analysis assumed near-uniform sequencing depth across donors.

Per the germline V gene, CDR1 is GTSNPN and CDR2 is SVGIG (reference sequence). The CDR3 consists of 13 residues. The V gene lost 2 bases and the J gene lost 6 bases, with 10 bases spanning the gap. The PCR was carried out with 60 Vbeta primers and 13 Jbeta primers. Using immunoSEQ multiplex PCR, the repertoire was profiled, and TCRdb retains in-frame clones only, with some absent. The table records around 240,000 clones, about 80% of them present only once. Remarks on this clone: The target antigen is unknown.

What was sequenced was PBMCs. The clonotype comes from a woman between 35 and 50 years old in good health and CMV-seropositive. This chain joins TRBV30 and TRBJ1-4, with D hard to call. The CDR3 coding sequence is TGTGCCTGGAGTTGGTCCGACTATGAAAAACTGTTTTTT. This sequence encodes CAWSWSDYEKLFF.